The 8 T cell receptor beta chains presented below share a single source sample, sequenced in a study of OX40 agonist ivuxolimab in advanced cancers. Libraries were prepared by immunoSEQ multiplex PCR; TCRdb keeps only in-frame clonotypes and omits some of them. Among tens of thousands of clones listed, nearly 90% were seen once. The material was CD4+ or CD8+ T cells sorted from blood, obtained in a trial of the OX40 agonist ivuxolimab. The receptors were sampled from an adult with an advanced solid tumor such as melanoma, head and neck, liver or kidney cancer.

This chain connects TRBV5-4 to TRBJ2-3; D assignment may be TRBD1 or TRBD2 (6 bases each). Trimming removed 4 bases from V and 5 bases from J, with 14 bases in between. The germline V gene encodes CDR1 SGHNT and CDR2 YYREEE (reference sequence). The CDR3 has 14 amino acids. The CDR3 DNA reads as TGTGCCAGCAGCCCGAGGGGGGCGGAAGATACGCAGTATTTT. Amino acids: CASSPRGAEDTQYF.

This clone has just a few counts. V usage is TRBV11-2 and J usage is TRBJ2-2; maybe TRBD2 (5 bases). Germline V gene sequence: CDR1 SGHAT, CDR2 FQNNGV. Trimming shortened V by 5 bases and J by 2 bases, and 12 bases separated the two germline ends. This CDR3 has 15 amino acids. CDR3 loop: CASSHVEGNTGELFF. The CDR3, as DNA: TGTGCCAGCAGCCACGTTGAGGGTAACACCGGGGAGCTGTTTTTT.

The J gene is TRBJ1-6, the V gene TRBV11-2; unclear D gene. V lost 5 bases, J lost 7 bases, and 9 bases lay in between. Germline V lookup: CDR1 SGHAT, CDR2 FQNNGV. The CDR3 has 13 amino acids. CDR3 protein: CASSATGNSPLHF. CDR3 coding DNA: TGTGCCAGCAGCGCGACGGGAAATTCACCCCTCCACTTT.

This chain links TRBV19 with TRBJ2-5; maybe TRBD1 (6 bases). V was trimmed by 2 bases and J by 5 bases, leaving 15 bases between them. From germline, CDR1 is LNHDA and CDR2 SQIVND (reference sequence). CDR3 length equals 15 residues. The CDR3 is CASSILLGRGETQYF. The CDR3 bases are TGTGCCAGTAGTATACTCTTGGGCAGGGGCGAGACCCAGTACTTC.

V usage is TRBV13 and J usage is TRBJ2-1; possibly TRBD1 for D (6 bases). The germline V and J ends were trimmed by 7 bases and 0 bases, with 13 bases remaining between them. The CDR3 spans 15 residues. Germline CDR1 is PRHDT and CDR2 is FYEKMQ (reference sequence). The CDR3 DNA reads as TGTGCCAGCAAAAGACAGGACAGCTCCTACAATGAGCAGTTCTTC. Protein product: CASKRQDSSYNEQFF.

The chain links TRBV19 to TRBJ1-5, with D hard to call. The CDR3 loop spans 12 amino acids. V was cut by 5 bases and J by 5 bases, with 7 bases left in between. Germline assignment: CDR1 LNHDA and CDR2 SQIVND (reference sequence). The CDR3 nucleotides are TGTGCCAGTAGTTTTTCTGATCAGCCCCAGCATTTT. Translated, it gives CASSFSDQPQHF.

The genes are TRBV6-1 and TRBJ2-7; TRBD2 might be the D (5 bases). The CDR3 has 12 residues. Germline loops: CDR1 MNHNS, CDR2 SASEGT. Trimming left V 5 bases short and J 4 bases short, with 9 bases between. The CDR3 nucleotides are TGTGCCAGCAGTTCGGACTGGTACGAGCAGTACGTC. Residues: CASSSDWYEQYV.

The gene calls are TRBV6-5 and TRBJ2-7; the match to TRBD1 covers 12 bases. This CDR3 contains 15 residues. CDR1 is MNHEY, CDR2 SVGAGI, per germline. Trimming took 6 bases from V and 3 from J; bases not matched to a gene: 6. For the CDR3, the DNA is TGTGCCAGCAGGTCCGGGACAGGGGGCAACTACGAGCAGTACGTC. Amino acid sequence: CASRSGTGGNYEQYV.